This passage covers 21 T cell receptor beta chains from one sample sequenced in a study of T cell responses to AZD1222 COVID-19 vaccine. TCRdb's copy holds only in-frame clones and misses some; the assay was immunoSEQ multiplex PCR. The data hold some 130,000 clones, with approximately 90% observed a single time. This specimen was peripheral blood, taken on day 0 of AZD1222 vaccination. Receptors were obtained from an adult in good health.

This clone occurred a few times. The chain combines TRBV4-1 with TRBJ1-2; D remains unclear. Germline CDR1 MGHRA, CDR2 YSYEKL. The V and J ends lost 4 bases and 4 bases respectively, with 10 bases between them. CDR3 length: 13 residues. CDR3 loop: CASSPGALYGYTF. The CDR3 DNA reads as TGCGCCAGCAGCCCGGGAGCACTCTATGGCTACACCTTC.

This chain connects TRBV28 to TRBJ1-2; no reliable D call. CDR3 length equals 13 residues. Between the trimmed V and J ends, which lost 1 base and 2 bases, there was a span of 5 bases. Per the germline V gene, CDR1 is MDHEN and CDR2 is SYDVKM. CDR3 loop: CASSLSRNYGYTF. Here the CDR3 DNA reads TGTGCCAGCAGTTTATCCCGGAACTATGGCTACACCTTC.

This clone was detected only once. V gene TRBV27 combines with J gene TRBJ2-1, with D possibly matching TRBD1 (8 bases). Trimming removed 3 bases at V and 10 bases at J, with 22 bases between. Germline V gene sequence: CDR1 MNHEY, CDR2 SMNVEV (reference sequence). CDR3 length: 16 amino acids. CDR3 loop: CASSFTGGGLRWEQFF. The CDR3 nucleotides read TGTGCCAGCAGTTTCACAGGGGGGGGCCTTCGGTGGGAGCAGTTCTTC.

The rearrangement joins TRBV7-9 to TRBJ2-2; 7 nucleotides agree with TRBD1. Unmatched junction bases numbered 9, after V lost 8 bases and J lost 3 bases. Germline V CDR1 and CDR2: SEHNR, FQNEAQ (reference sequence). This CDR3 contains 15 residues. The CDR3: CASGHRGRDTGELFF. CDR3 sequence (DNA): TGTGCCAGCGGACACAGGGGTAGGGACACCGGGGAGCTGTTTTTT. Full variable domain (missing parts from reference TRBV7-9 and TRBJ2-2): DTGVSQNPRHKITKRGQNVTFRCDPISEHNRLYWYRQTLGQGPEFLTYFQNEAQLEKSRLLSDRFSAERPKGSFSTLEIQRTEQGDSAMYLCASGHRGRDTGELFFGEGSRLTVL.

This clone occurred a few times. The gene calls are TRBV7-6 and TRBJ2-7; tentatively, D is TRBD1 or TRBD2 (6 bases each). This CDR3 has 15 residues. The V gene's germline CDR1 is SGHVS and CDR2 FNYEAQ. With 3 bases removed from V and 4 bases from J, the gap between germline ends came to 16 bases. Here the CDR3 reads CASSFVAEGVYEQYF. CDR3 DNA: TGTGCCAGCAGCTTCGTCGCGGAGGGGGTATACGAGCAGTACTTC.

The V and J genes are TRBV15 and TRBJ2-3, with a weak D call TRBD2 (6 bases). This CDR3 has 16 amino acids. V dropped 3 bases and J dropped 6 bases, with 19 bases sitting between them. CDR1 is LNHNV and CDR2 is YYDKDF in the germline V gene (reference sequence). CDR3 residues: CATSSLPGTPGDTQYF. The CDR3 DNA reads TGTGCCACCAGCAGCCTCCCCGGGACTCCCGGGGATACGCAGTATTTT.

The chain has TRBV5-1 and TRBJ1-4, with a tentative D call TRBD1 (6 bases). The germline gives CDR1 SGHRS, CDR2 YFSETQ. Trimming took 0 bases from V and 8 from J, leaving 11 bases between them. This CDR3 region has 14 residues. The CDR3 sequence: CASSLDRVREKLFF. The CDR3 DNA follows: TGCGCCAGCAGCTTGGACAGGGTCAGGGAAAAACTGTTTTTT.

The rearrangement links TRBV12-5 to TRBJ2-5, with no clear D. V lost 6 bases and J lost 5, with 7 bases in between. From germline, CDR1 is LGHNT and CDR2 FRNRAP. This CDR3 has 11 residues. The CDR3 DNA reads TGTGCTAGTGGAGATCGGGAGACCCAGTACTTC. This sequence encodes CASGDRETQYF.

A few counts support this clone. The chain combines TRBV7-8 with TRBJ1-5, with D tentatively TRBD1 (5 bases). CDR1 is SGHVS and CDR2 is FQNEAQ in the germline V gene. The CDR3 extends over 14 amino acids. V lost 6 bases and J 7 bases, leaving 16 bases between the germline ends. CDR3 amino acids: CASSLMGVYQPQHF. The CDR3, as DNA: TGTGCCAGCAGTCTCATGGGGGTCTACCAGCCCCAGCATTTT.

The DNA of the CDR3 is TGTGCCAGCAGCCAGCGTTCGGGCCGGCATGGCTACACCTTC. Its protein product is CASSQRSGRHGYTF. The J gene is TRBJ1-2, the V gene TRBV3-1 (or the pseudogene TRBV3-2); D is uncertain. The CDR3 spans 14 residues. The germline CDR1 and CDR2 sequences are LGHDT and YNNKEL (reference sequence). V lost 3 bases, J lost 6 bases, and 14 bases lay in between.

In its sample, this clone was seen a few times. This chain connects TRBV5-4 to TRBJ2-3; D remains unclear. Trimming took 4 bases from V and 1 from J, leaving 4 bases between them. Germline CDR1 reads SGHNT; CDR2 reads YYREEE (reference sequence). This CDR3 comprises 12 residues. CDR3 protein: CASSRGTDTQYF. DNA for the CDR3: TGTGCCAGCAGCCGGGGCACAGATACGCAGTATTTT. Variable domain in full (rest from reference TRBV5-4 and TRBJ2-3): ETGVTQSPTHLIKTRGQQVTLRCSSQSGHNTVSWYQQALGQGPQFIFQYYREEENGRGNFPPRFSGLQFPNYSSELNVNALELDDSALYLCASSRGTDTQYFGPGTRLTVL.

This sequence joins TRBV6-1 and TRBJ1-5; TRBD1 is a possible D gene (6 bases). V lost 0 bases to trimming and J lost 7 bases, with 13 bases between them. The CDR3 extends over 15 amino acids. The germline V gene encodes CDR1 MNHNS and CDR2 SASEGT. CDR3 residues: CASSEARGGRQPQHF. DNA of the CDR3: TGTGCCAGCAGTGAAGCGAGAGGGGGACGGCAGCCCCAGCATTTT.

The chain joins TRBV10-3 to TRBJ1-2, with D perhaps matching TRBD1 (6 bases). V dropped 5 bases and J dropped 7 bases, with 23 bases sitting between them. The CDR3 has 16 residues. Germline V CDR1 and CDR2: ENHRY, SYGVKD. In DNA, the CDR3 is TGTGCCATCAGTCCCGAGGGGGGTCAGCGCGAGGGTGGCTACACCTTC. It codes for CAISPEGGQREGGYTF.

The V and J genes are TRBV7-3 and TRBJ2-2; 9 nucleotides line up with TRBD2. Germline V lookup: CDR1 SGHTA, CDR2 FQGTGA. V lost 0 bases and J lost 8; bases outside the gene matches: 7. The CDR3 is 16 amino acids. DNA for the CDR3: TGTGCCAGCAGCTTAACCCCGGGACTAGCTAGGGGGGAGCTGTTTTTT. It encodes CASSLTPGLARGELFF.

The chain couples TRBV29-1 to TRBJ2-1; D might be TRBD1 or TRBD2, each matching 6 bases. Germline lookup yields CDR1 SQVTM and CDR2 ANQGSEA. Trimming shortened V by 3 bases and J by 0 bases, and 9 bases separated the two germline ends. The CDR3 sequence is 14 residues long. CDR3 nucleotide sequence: TGCAGCGTTGAGGGGGGCAGCTCCTACAATGAGCAGTTCTTC. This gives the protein CSVEGGSSYNEQFF.

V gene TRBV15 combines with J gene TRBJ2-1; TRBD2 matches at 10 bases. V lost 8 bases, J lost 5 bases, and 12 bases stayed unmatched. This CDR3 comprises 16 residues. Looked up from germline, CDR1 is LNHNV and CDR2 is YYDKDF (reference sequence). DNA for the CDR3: TGTGCCACCCCTAGCGGGAGCGGGAGTACCCACAATGAGCAGTTCTTC. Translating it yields CATPSGSGSTHNEQFF.

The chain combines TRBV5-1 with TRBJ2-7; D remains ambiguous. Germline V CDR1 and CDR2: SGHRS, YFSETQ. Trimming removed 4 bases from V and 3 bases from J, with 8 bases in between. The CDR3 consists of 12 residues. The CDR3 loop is CASSHDLYEQYF. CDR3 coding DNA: TGCGCCAGCAGCCATGACCTCTACGAGCAGTACTTC.

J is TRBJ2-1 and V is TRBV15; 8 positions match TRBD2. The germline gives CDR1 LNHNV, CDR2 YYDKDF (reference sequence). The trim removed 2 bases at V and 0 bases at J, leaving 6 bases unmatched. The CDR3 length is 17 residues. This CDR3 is CATSRYTGGGSYNEQFF. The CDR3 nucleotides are TGTGCCACCAGCAGATACACGGGAGGGGGCTCCTACAATGAGCAGTTCTTC.

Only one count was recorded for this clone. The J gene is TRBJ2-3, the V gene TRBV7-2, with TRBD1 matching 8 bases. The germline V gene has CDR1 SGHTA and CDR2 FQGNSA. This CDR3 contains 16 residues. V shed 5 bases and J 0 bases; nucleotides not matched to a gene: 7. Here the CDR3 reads CASSRRDRPSTDTQYF. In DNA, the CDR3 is TGTGCCAGCAGCCGCAGGGACAGGCCGAGCACAGATACGCAGTATTTT.

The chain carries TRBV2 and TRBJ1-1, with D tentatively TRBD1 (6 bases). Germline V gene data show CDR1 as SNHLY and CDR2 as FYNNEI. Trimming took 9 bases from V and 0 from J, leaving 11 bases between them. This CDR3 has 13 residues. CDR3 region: CASSTGMNTEAFF. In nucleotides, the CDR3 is TGTGCCAGTTCGACAGGAATGAACACTGAAGCTTTCTTT.

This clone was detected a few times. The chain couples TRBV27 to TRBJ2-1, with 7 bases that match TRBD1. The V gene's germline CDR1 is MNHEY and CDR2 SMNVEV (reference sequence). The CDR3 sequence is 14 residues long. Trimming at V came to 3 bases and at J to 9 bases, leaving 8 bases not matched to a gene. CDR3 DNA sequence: TGTGCCAGCAGTTTTTCCGACAGGGTAGCTGAGCAGTTCTTC. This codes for CASSFSDRVAEQFF.